The 26 T cell receptor beta chains in this list originate from one sample, sequenced in a study of blood T cell repertoires in COVID-19. Repertoires were generated with immunoSEQ multiplex PCR, while TCRdb's copy carries only in-frame clones and drops some. In the table there are some 130,000 clones, just under 85% of which are singletons. The material sequenced was peripheral blood. The receptors originated from a human donor in a cohort sampled during active COVID-19.

CDR3 nucleotide sequence: TGTGCCAGCAGCCAGGGACACAAATATCAGCCCCAGCATTTT. Protein product: CASSQGHKYQPQHF. V is TRBV3-1 (or the pseudogene TRBV3-2) and J is TRBJ1-5; weak D call: TRBD1 (6 bases). V shed 3 bases and J shed 5 bases, with 11 bases lying between them. Germline CDR1 is LGHDT and CDR2 is YNNKEL (reference sequence). The CDR3 sequence is 14 residues long.

The chain joins TRBV6-1 to TRBJ1-2; D ambiguous. CDR1 and CDR2 from the germline V gene are MNHNS and SASEGT. CDR3 length equals 14 residues. The ends were cut back, 0 bases at V and 6 bases at J, with 11 bases in the middle. The CDR3 coding sequence is TGTGCCAGCAGTGAAGCGGCAGGTACAAATGGCTACACCTTC. Translation gives CASSEAAGTNGYTF.

The chain joins TRBV6-5 to TRBJ2-5; D might be TRBD2 (5 bases). The CDR3 is 12 residues long. Trimming took off 7 bases at V and 5 bases at J, with 11 bases between the two ends. The V gene's germline CDR1 is MNHEY and CDR2 SVGAGI. CDR3 loop: CASKEVGETQYF. The CDR3, as DNA: TGTGCCAGCAAGGAGGTGGGGGAGACCCAGTACTTC.

Only one count was recorded for this clone. The V call is TRBV9, the J call TRBJ2-1, with TRBD2 matching over 9 bases. The length of the CDR3 is 15 residues. Germline CDR1 SGDLS, CDR2 YYNGEE. J lost 4 bases, V lost 0 bases, and 2 bases had no gene match. The CDR3 coding sequence is TGTGCCAGCAGCGTAGGGCGGGGGGGATACAATGAGCAGTTCTTC. The encoded protein is CASSVGRGGYNEQFF.

V gene TRBV3-1 (or the pseudogene TRBV3-2) combines with J gene TRBJ2-3; D not resolved. Germline V CDR1 and CDR2: LGHDT, YNNKEL (reference sequence). CDR3 length: 11 residues. V shed 5 bases and J shed 5 bases, with 5 bases lying between them. The CDR3 reads CASSAGDTQYF. The CDR3, as DNA: TGTGCCAGCAGCGCCGGAGATACGCAGTATTTT.

The chain carries TRBV19 and TRBJ1-2; D is perhaps TRBD1 (5 bases). Germline V gene lookup returns CDR1 LNHDA and CDR2 SQIVND (reference sequence). The ends were cut back, 5 bases at V and 3 bases at J, with 13 bases in the middle. CDR3 size: 14 residues. CDR3 DNA sequence: TGTGCCAGTAGTCGCAGGGTGGCGGACTATGGCTACACCTTC. This sequence encodes CASSRRVADYGYTF.

The chain couples TRBV6-5 to TRBJ1-5; 7 bases match TRBD1. Germline assignment: CDR1 MNHEY and CDR2 SVGAGI. The CDR3 extends over 15 amino acids. The trim removed 6 bases at V and 5 bases at J, leaving 10 bases unmatched. The DNA of the CDR3 is TGTGCCAGCAGAGCCTACGGGACAGTCGATCAGCCCCAGCATTTT. It translates to CASRAYGTVDQPQHF.

The gene calls are TRBV11-3 and TRBJ1-6, with D perhaps matching TRBD1 (6 bases). The germline gives CDR1 SGHNT, CDR2 YENEEA. Between the trimmed V and J ends, which lost 5 bases and 6 bases, there was a span of 8 bases. There are 13 residues in the CDR3. CDR3 sequence reads: CASSPDSNSPLHF. CDR3 nucleotide sequence: TGTGCCAGCAGCCCGGACAGTAATTCACCCCTCCACTTT.

This chain connects TRBV5-4 to TRBJ2-7; D is possibly TRBD2 (6 bases). The CDR3 totals 13 residues. CDR1 and CDR2 from the germline V gene are SGHNT and YYREEE (reference sequence). V was trimmed by 4 bases and J by 0 bases, leaving 8 bases between them. The CDR3 protein is CASSGGSSYEQYF. For the CDR3, the DNA is TGTGCCAGCAGCGGAGGGAGCTCCTACGAGCAGTACTTC.

Concerning this clone itself: The sample contains more than one DNA sequence encoding this CDR3. The rearrangement links TRBV5-1 to TRBJ2-5, with TRBD2 matching 10 bases. There are 13 residues in the CDR3. Germline V gives CDR1 SGHRS, CDR2 YFSETQ. Trimming removed 7 bases from V and 5 bases from J; junction bases left unmatched: 5. CDR3 sequence (DNA): TGCGCCAGCCAGCGGGGGGGAGGGGAGACCCAGTACTTC. Its translation: CASQRGGGETQYF. The whole variable domain, remainder taken from reference TRBV5-1 and TRBJ2-5, is KAGVTQTPRYLIKTRGQQVTLSCSPISGHRSVSWYQQTPGQGLQFLFEYFSETQRNKGNFPGRFSGRQFSNSRSEMNVSTLELGDSALYLCASQRGGGETQYFGPGTRLLVL.

This sequence joins TRBV5-1 and TRBJ2-5; 9 bases line up with TRBD2. The CDR3 runs to 15 residues. The germline V gene has CDR1 SGHRS and CDR2 YFSETQ. V was pared by 0 bases and J by 4 bases, with 4 bases of the junction left unmatched. CDR3 protein: CASSLVSLAGETQYF. CDR3 nucleotides: TGCGCCAGCAGCTTGGTGTCACTAGCGGGAGAGACCCAGTACTTC.

This sequence joins TRBV4-2 and TRBJ2-5, with 12 bases identical to TRBD2. Germline trimming cut 4 bases from V and 7 bases from J; bases unmatched to any gene: 13. Germline V gives CDR1 LGHNA, CDR2 YNFKEQ. This CDR3 spans 17 amino acids. The DNA of the CDR3 is TGTGCCAGCAGCCTGGCTAGCGGGGGGGACAGGTTAGGGACCCAGTACTTC. Its translation is CASSLASGGDRLGTQYF.

Note on this clone: Compared with germline, one end of the junction differs, possibly owing to a read error. J is TRBJ1-1 and V is TRBV5-1; D gene uncertain. This CDR3 is built from 11 residues. CDR1 and CDR2 (germline): SGHRS, YFSETQ. CDR3 amino acids: CASSEGPEAFF. As DNA, the CDR3 is TGCGCCAGCAGCGAGGGTCCTGAGGCTTTCTTT.

This clone has a single count. The V call is TRBV7-9, the J call TRBJ1-4, with a possible D match to TRBD1 (6 bases). The CDR3 has 14 residues. Trimming took off 3 bases at V and 8 bases at J, with 13 bases between the two ends. Germline V gives CDR1 SEHNR, CDR2 FQNEAQ (reference sequence). The CDR3 DNA reads TGTGCCAGCAGCTTTACAGGGTTCAGGGAAAAACTGTTTTTT. Residues: CASSFTGFREKLFF.

The rearrangement links TRBV5-1 to TRBJ2-7; tentative D call: TRBD2 (5 bases). Trimming took 4 bases from V and 2 from J, leaving 10 bases between them. This CDR3 region has 13 residues. Germline V gives CDR1 SGHRS, CDR2 YFSETQ. Here the CDR3 reads CASSEPSTYEQYF. For the CDR3, the DNA is TGCGCCAGCAGCGAACCTAGCACCTACGAGCAGTACTTC.

The chain carries TRBV2 and TRBJ2-7; a possible D gene is TRBD1 (6 bases). Per germline, CDR1 SNHLY and CDR2 FYNNEI. The germline V and J ends were trimmed by 9 bases and 2 bases, with 14 bases remaining between them. The CDR3 spans 13 residues. Here the CDR3 DNA reads TGTGCCAGTGCAGGGACACTGACCTACGAGCAGTACTTC. This gives the protein CASAGTLTYEQYF.

This chain links TRBV5-1 with TRBJ2-3; D ambiguous. The CDR3 contains 14 residues. Per germline, CDR1 SGHRS and CDR2 YFSETQ. Trimming stripped 3 bases from V and 6 bases from J, with 14 bases between. The CDR3 loop reads CASSSSDHTDTQYF. The CDR3 bases are TGCGCCAGCAGCTCTAGTGACCATACGGATACGCAGTATTTT. Supplemented by reference TRBV5-1 and TRBJ2-3, the full variable domain reads KAGVTQTPRYLIKTRGQQVTLSCSPISGHRSVSWYQQTPGQGLQFLFEYFSETQRNKGNFPGRFSGRQFSNSRSEMNVSTLELGDSALYLCASSSSDHTDTQYFGPGTRLTVL.

The chain links TRBV6-1 to TRBJ2-7; a weak D match, TRBD1 (6 bases). Germline loops: CDR1 MNHNS, CDR2 SASEGT. This CDR3 contains 16 residues. Between the trimmed V and J ends, which lost 4 bases and 2 bases, there was a span of 18 bases. The CDR3: CASSAIQGSRTYEQYF. The DNA for the CDR3 is TGTGCCAGCAGTGCCATACAGGGAAGCAGAACCTACGAGCAGTACTTC.

This clone was counted a single time. This rearrangement joins TRBV2 to TRBJ1-5, with 7 positions matching TRBD1. The J segment lost 1 base and the V segment lost 5 bases, leaving 2 bases of the junction unmatched. Per germline, CDR1 SNHLY and CDR2 FYNNEI. This CDR3 has 14 amino acids. As DNA, the CDR3 is TGTGCCAGCAGTACACAGGGGAGCAATCAGCCCCAGCATTTT. This sequence encodes CASSTQGSNQPQHF. Full variable domain (missing parts from reference TRBV2 and TRBJ1-5): EPEVTQTPSHQVTQMGQEVILRCVPISNHLYFYWYRQILGQKVEFLVSFYNNEISEKSEIFDDQFSVERPDGSNFTLKIRSTKLEDSAMYFCASSTQGSNQPQHFGDGTRLSIL.

The chain has TRBV5-1 and TRBJ2-1; D might be TRBD1 (6 bases). Germline CDR1 and CDR2: SGHRS and YFSETQ. The CDR3 is 11 residues long. V was trimmed by 5 bases and J by 15 bases, leaving 15 bases between them. The CDR3 is CASSSPGHPFF. The CDR3 DNA reads as TGCGCCAGCAGTTCTCCGGGACACCCGTTCTTC.

This rearrangement joins TRBV15 to TRBJ2-3, with TRBD2 matching over 9 bases. Germline-derived CDR1 and CDR2 are LNHNV and YYDKDF (reference sequence). The CDR3 sequence is 17 residues long. Germline trimming cut 0 bases from V and 0 bases from J; bases unmatched to any gene: 4. Here the CDR3 reads CATSRDRLAGSTDTQYF. CDR3 nucleotide sequence: TGTGCCACCAGCAGAGATCGGCTAGCGGGGAGCACAGATACGCAGTATTTT.

The chain links TRBV6-4 to TRBJ1-5, with D perhaps matching TRBD1 (6 bases). Looked up from germline, CDR1 is MRHNA and CDR2 is SNTAGT. The CDR3 runs 17 residues. The V and J ends lost 7 bases and 0 bases respectively, with 19 bases between them. CDR3 DNA sequence: TGTGCCAGCAAGGACAGCTTATCTCCCGATAGCAATCAGCCCCAGCATTTT. Translated, it gives CASKDSLSPDSNQPQHF.

The count of this clone is one. The gene calls are TRBV6-5 and TRBJ2-1, with 7 bases aligning to TRBD2. CDR1 and CDR2 from the germline V gene are MNHEY and SVGAGI. The CDR3 is 15 residues long. Trimming removed 7 bases from V and 4 bases from J; junction bases left unmatched: 10. The DNA for the CDR3 is TGTGCCAGCAAAGCAACGGGGGGTGTTTACAATGAGCAGTTCTTC. Translated, it gives CASKATGGVYNEQFF.

This clone was counted once. This sequence joins TRBV19 and TRBJ2-7; 8 bases line up with TRBD1. J lost 6 bases, V lost 4 bases, and 8 bases had no gene match. The CDR3 totals 14 residues. Germline V gene sequence: CDR1 LNHDA, CDR2 SQIVND (reference sequence). DNA for the CDR3: TGTGCCAGTAGTACTCAGGGGGCGACCTCCGAGCAGTACTTC. Encoded protein: CASSTQGATSEQYF.

This chain connects TRBV2 to TRBJ1-5, with D perhaps TRBD1 (6 bases). Germline-derived CDR1 and CDR2 are SNHLY and FYNNEI. CDR3 size: 14 residues. With 6 bases removed from V and 3 bases from J, the gap between germline ends came to 12 bases. The CDR3 here is CASRATGYNQPQHF. In DNA form, the CDR3 reads TGTGCCAGCAGAGCAACAGGGTACAATCAGCCCCAGCATTTT.

This chain uses TRBV15 with TRBJ2-2, with 9 bases lining up with TRBD1. There are 15 residues in the CDR3. V gave up 5 bases and J gave up 6 bases; unmatched junction bases: 7. CDR1 LNHNV and CDR2 YYDKDF come from the germline V gene (reference sequence). CDR3 loop: CATSRDRVTSGELFF. The CDR3 DNA follows: TGTGCCACCAGCCGGGACAGGGTAACCTCCGGGGAGCTGTTTTTT.